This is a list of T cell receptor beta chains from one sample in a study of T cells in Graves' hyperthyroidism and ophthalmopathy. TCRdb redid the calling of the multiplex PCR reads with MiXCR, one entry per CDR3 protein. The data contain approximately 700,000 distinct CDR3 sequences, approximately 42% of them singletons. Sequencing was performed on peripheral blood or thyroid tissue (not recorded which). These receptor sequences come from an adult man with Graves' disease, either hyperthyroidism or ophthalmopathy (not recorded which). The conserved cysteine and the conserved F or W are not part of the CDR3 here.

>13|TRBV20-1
SAAPGTPPFYEQY
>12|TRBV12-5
ASGPRDNKEKLF
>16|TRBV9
ASTHHVSGTSGTYEQY
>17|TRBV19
ASRTLAGEPQSQTGELF
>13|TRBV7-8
ASSQVSNSGNTIY
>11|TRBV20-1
SARGAQNYGYT
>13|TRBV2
ASSLGTERNQPQH
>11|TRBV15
ATSATGGSPLH
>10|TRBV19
ASSRGWEKLF
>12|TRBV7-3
ASSLRTGANVLT
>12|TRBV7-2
ASSASRWNTEAF
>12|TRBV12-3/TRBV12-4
ASSFDGSGNTIY
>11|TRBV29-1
SVENGTPKGYT
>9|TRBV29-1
SVEGNTEAF
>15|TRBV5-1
ASSSNDGTRYNSPLH
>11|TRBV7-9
ASRDAQHTEAF
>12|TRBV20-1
SALADLITETQY
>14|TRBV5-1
ASTYMAVKNTGELF
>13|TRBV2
ASSEDGFSNQPQH
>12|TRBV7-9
ASSFGQGAGEQY
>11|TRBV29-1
SVDFGTGRTQY
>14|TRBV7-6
ASSLSGDFSNQPQH
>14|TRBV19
ASSIYSGQPNTEAF